A single sample gave rise to the 12 T cell receptor beta chains below, sequenced in a study of T cells in Graves' hyperthyroidism and ophthalmopathy. What was amplified from RNA transcripts were TCR beta CDR3 regions. First-round RT-PCR targeting the TCR CDR3 was performed with the HTBI primer set. TCRdb re-called the multiplex PCR reads through MiXCR, storing one row per CDR3 protein. The sample holds approximately 620,000 distinct CDR3 sequences, 11% to 15% seen once. Sequenced: blood. The receptors were gathered from a woman aged 25 to 39 with Graves' hyperthyroidism that later progressed to Graves' ophthalmopathy.

The chain links TRBV6-4 to TRBJ2-3, with TRBD2 matching over 7 bases. The ends lost 2 bases at V and 4 bases at J; junction bases unmatched: 6. Germline V gene data show CDR1 as MRHNA and CDR2 as SNTAGT. CDR3 length: 15 residues. DNA of the CDR3: TGTGCCAGCAGTGACGGGAGGGCCGGGTCAGATACGCAGTATTTT. It yields the protein CASSDGRAGSDTQYF.

This clonotype appeared many times. CDR3: CASSPLRGSQPQHF. CDR3 nucleotide sequence: TGTGCCAGCAGTCCCCTCAGGGGGTCCCAGCCCCAGCATTTT. The genes are TRBV12-3 or TRBV12-4 and TRBJ1-5, with 7 bases aligning to TRBD1. This CDR3 contains 14 residues. Trimming took 5 bases from V and 7 from J; bases not matched to a gene: 8.

Worth noting for this clonotype: A much larger clone lies a single base off, so this may be a read error. The rearrangement uses TRBV6-2 or TRBV6-3 and TRBJ2-7; D unclear. The J call may be wrong; the DNA end is better matched by TRBJ2-1. CDR1 MNHEY and CDR2 SVGEGT come from the germline V gene. CDR3 length equals 15 residues. The CDR3 region is CASSYSERGSYEQFF. The CDR3, as DNA: TGTGCCAGCAGTTACTCTGAGCGAGGCTCCTACGAGCAGTTCTTC.

This clonotype was found many times. The V and J genes are TRBV28 and TRBJ1-2, with 9 bases lining up with TRBD1. Losses at the gene ends were 5 bases for V and 1 base for J; bases not matched to a gene: 11. Looked up from germline, CDR1 is MDHEN and CDR2 is SYDVKM. The CDR3 consists of 17 residues. CDR3 sequence reads: CASSPPVRQGGNYGYTF. The CDR3 nucleotides are TGTGCCAGCAGTCCCCCGGTCCGACAGGGGGGTAACTATGGCTACACCTTC.

This clonotype showed up many times. The chain uses TRBV20-1 and TRBJ2-7, with D tentatively TRBD1 or TRBD2 (5 bases each). CDR1 is DFQATT and CDR2 is SNEGSKA in the germline V gene (reference sequence). V lost 1 base and J 0 bases, leaving 7 bases between the germline ends. The CDR3 consists of 13 residues. The CDR3 nucleotides are TGCAGTGCTAGAGTGGGACCCTCCTACGAGCAGTACTTC. It translates to CSARVGPSYEQYF.

The rearrangement joins TRBV12-3 or TRBV12-4 to TRBJ2-7, with 8 bases that match TRBD2. V lost 5 bases, J lost 9 bases, and 6 bases stayed unmatched. The CDR3 covers 12 residues. CDR3 loop: CASSRAGAAQYF. The CDR3 DNA is TGTGCCAGCAGTCGAGCGGGAGCTGCGCAGTACTTC.

On this clonotype itself: The junction departs from germline at one end; a sequencing error may be responsible. This rearrangement joins TRBV4-1 to TRBJ2-3, with no clear D. The CDR3 length is 14 residues. Germline CDR1 MGHRA, CDR2 YSYEKL. DNA for the CDR3: TGCGCCAGCAGAATTGCATCCAAAGTAGATGCGCAGTATTTT. This gives the protein CASRIASKVDAQYF.

J is TRBJ1-2 and V is TRBV19, with unresolved D. V was pared by 3 bases and J by 8 bases, with 13 bases between. The CDR3 is 13 amino acids. CDR1 LNHDA and CDR2 SQIVND come from the germline V gene (reference sequence). The CDR3 loop reads CASSIRAGKGYTF. CDR3 nucleotide sequence: TGTGCCAGTAGTATCAGAGCGGGTAAGGGCTACACCTTC.

The sample holds a few counts of this clonotype. V and J are TRBV19 and TRBJ2-7; D gene ambiguous. There are 14 residues in the CDR3. Trimming shortened V by 1 base and J by 1 base, and 8 bases separated the two germline ends. Germline lookup yields CDR1 LNHDA and CDR2 SQIVND (reference sequence). CDR3 in amino acids: CASSIAVGSYEQYF. For the CDR3, the DNA is TGTGCCAGTAGTATAGCAGTGGGGTCCTACGAGCAGTACTTC.

The DNA for the CDR3 is TGTGCCAGCAGCCAAGACGGGACAGGGAATTCACCCCTCCACTTT. Protein: CASSQDGTGNSPLHF. The chain combines TRBV14 with TRBJ1-6; 9 nucleotides match TRBD1. With V trimmed by 0 bases and J by 7 bases, 1 base remained unmatched. The length of the CDR3 is 15 residues. Germline V gene data show CDR1 as SGHDN and CDR2 as FVKESK.

The table lists this clonotype with a few counts. The V call is TRBV9, the J call TRBJ2-4; 9 bases fit TRBD1. CDR1 and CDR2 from the germline V gene are SGDLS and YYNGEE. V dropped 6 bases and J dropped 6; count of bases not matched to a gene: 10. The CDR3 totals 15 residues. The DNA for the CDR3 is TGTGCCAGCACCCCCACCGGGACAGGGCTAAACATTCAGTACTTC. It is translated as CASTPTGTGLNIQYF.

This clonotype was seen many times. This chain connects TRBV6-5 to TRBJ2-5, with a possible D match to TRBD2 (5 bases). Germline CDR1 and CDR2: MNHEY and SVGAGI. The CDR3 spans 16 residues. V was shortened by 0 bases and J by 4 bases, with 15 bases between the two germline ends. CDR3 protein: CASSYSASFRTETQYF. The CDR3, as DNA: TGTGCCAGCAGTTACTCGGCTAGCTTTAGGACAGAGACCCAGTACTTC.